The 24 T cell receptor beta chains below come from one sample, sequenced in a study of blood T cell repertoires in COVID-19. Measured with immunoSEQ multiplex PCR; TCRdb has only the in-frame clones, and not every one. This sample has some 50,000 clones, with 60% to 85% found just once. The sequenced material came from peripheral blood. The receptors were gathered from a human donor in a cohort sampled during active COVID-19.

The gene calls are TRBV18 and TRBJ2-7; no firm D call. The CDR3 contains 13 residues. Germline CDR1 KGHSH, CDR2 LQKENI. Trimming stripped 2 bases from V and 2 bases from J, with 7 bases between. The CDR3 DNA follows: TGTGCCAGCTCACCATACACCGCCTACGAGCAGTACTTC. It is translated as CASSPYTAYEQYF. Full variable domain (missing parts from reference TRBV18 and TRBJ2-7): NAGVMQNPRHLVRRRGQEARLRCSPMKGHSHVYWYRQLPEEGLKFMVYLQKENIIDESGMPKERFSAEFPKEGPSILRIQQVVRGDSAAYFCASSPYTAYEQYFGPGTRLTVT.

The J gene is TRBJ1-4, the V gene TRBV29-1; D is undetermined. Trimming stripped 6 bases from V and 7 bases from J, with 9 bases between. The CDR3 is made up of 11 amino acids. The germline V gene has CDR1 SQVTM and CDR2 ANQGSEA. Here the CDR3 DNA reads TGCAGCGTCGTACTAGGTGAAAAACTGTTTTTT. As protein: CSVVLGEKLFF.

This clone was counted a few times. The rearrangement links TRBV28 to TRBJ1-1; 7 positions agree with TRBD1. The CDR3 loop spans 15 amino acids. Germline trimming cut 6 bases from V and 3 bases from J; bases unmatched to any gene: 10. CDR1 and CDR2 from the germline V gene are MDHEN and SYDVKM. CDR3 loop: CASSRPGQVHTEAFF. The CDR3 DNA follows: TGTGCCAGCAGCCGGCCAGGACAGGTACACACTGAAGCTTTCTTT.

This clone was detected ten times or more. The chain is built from TRBV27 and TRBJ1-1, with D possibly being TRBD1 (6 bases). V was pared by 5 bases and J by 1 base, with 11 bases between. This CDR3 is built from 14 residues. Germline V CDR1 and CDR2: MNHEY, SMNVEV (reference sequence). The CDR3 DNA reads as TGTGCCAGCAGTGACAGGTCAGCGAACACTGAAGCTTTCTTT. Translated, it gives CASSDRSANTEAFF.

The rearrangement joins TRBV30 to TRBJ2-7, with TRBD1 matching over 9 bases. Trimming took 1 base from V and 5 from J; bases not matched to a gene: 6. Germline V CDR1 and CDR2: GTSNPN, SVGIG (reference sequence). The CDR3 is made up of 14 amino acids. CDR3 region: CAWSGDRAFNEQYF. The CDR3 coding sequence is TGTGCCTGGAGTGGGGACAGGGCTTTCAACGAGCAGTACTTC.

V is TRBV3-1 (or the pseudogene TRBV3-2) and J is TRBJ2-6, with 8 bases matching TRBD1. The CDR3 spans 15 residues. J was trimmed by 1 base and V by 8 bases; bases with no gene match: 4. Germline values: CDR1 LGHDT, CDR2 YNNKEL (reference sequence). CDR3 residues: CASGRTGSGANVLTF. The CDR3 nucleotides read TGTGCCAGCGGACGGACAGGGTCTGGGGCCAACGTCCTGACTTTC.

V is TRBV19 and J is TRBJ2-7, with D possibly TRBD2 on 6 matching bases. The CDR3 covers 14 residues. CDR1 is LNHDA, CDR2 SQIVND, per germline (reference sequence). Trimming removed 4 bases from V and 2 bases from J, with 12 bases in between. The CDR3 nucleotides are TGTGCCAGTAGTAGCGGGAACCCACCCTACGAGCAGTACTTC. This codes for CASSSGNPPYEQYF.

The chain carries TRBV28 and TRBJ1-5, with D tentatively TRBD1 (6 bases). Looked up from germline, CDR1 is MDHEN and CDR2 is SYDVKM. This CDR3 comprises 15 residues. V was clipped by 3 bases and J by 5 bases, with 14 bases between them. CDR3 sequence (DNA): TGTGCCAGCAGTTTTGAGACAGGTTTTGATCAGCCCCAGCATTTT. Encoded protein: CASSFETGFDQPQHF.

This clone has more than one count but fewer than ten. The chain uses TRBV19 and TRBJ2-7; 8 bases map to TRBD1. The CDR3 runs to 16 residues. The trim removed 6 bases at V and 0 bases at J, leaving 10 bases unmatched. Germline V gene sequence: CDR1 LNHDA, CDR2 SQIVND (reference sequence). CDR3 region: CASSPPAGTGSYEQYF. As DNA, the CDR3 is TGTGCCAGTAGCCCCCCGGCGGGGACAGGCTCCTACGAGCAGTACTTC.

The V and J genes are TRBV5-1 and TRBJ1-1; TRBD1 aligns across 11 bases. Germline V gene lookup returns CDR1 SGHRS and CDR2 YFSETQ. V lost 4 bases to trimming and J lost 0 bases; unmatched junction nucleotides: 5. CDR3 length: 16 residues. DNA of the CDR3: TGCGCCAGCAGCCCAGGGGACAGGGGGATGAACACTGAAGCTTTCTTT. This codes for CASSPGDRGMNTEAFF.

This clone has just one count. The CDR3 loop reads CASSTGTGIYEQYF. The CDR3 coding sequence is TGTGCCAGCAGTACCGGGACAGGGATATACGAGCAGTACTTC. The V gene is TRBV28, the J gene TRBJ2-7; 9 bases match TRBD1. This CDR3 contains 14 residues. CDR1 MDHEN and CDR2 SYDVKM come from the germline V gene. J lost 4 bases, V lost 5 bases, and 6 bases had no gene match.

This clone was found once. J is TRBJ2-7 and V is TRBV6-5; the match to TRBD2 covers 9 bases. Germline CDR1 and CDR2: MNHEY and SVGAGI. This CDR3 region has 15 residues. The V segment lost 8 bases and the J segment 4 bases; nucleotides outside the gene matches: 12. In DNA form, the CDR3 reads TGTGCCAGCCACCGCGGGGGGGGACTTCGGTACGAGCAGTACTTC. This gives the protein CASHRGGGLRYEQYF.

The table lists this clone with a few counts. The chain combines TRBV30 with TRBJ1-5; TRBD1 matches at 8 bases. V was clipped by 6 bases and J by 6 bases; unmatched bases: 7. CDR3 length: 13 residues. Germline V lookup: CDR1 GTSNPN, CDR2 SVGIG (reference sequence). The chain's CDR3 is CACSTGGGQPQHF. The CDR3, as DNA: TGTGCCTGTAGTACAGGGGGAGGTCAGCCCCAGCATTTT.

The V gene is TRBV5-1, the J gene TRBJ2-3, with 8 bases lining up with TRBD2. Losses at the gene ends were 3 bases for V and 2 bases for J; bases not matched to a gene: 5. Germline loops: CDR1 SGHRS, CDR2 YFSETQ. The CDR3 consists of 15 residues. CDR3 nucleotides: TGCGCCAGCAGCTATGGTAGCGGGGTCACAGATACGCAGTATTTT. Translation: CASSYGSGVTDTQYF.

This clone appeared a single time. The rearrangement joins TRBV5-1 to TRBJ2-7, with TRBD1 matching over 7 bases. Germline V gene data show CDR1 as SGHRS and CDR2 as YFSETQ. The CDR3 is 13 amino acids. V shed 5 bases and J 3 bases; nucleotides not matched to a gene: 5. The CDR3 bases are TGCGCCAGCAGGTTTCCAGGGGGCTACGAGCAGTACTTC. Residues: CASRFPGGYEQYF.

To note about this clone: One end of the junction varies from germline; a read error may be responsible. V is TRBV10-2 and J is TRBJ2-7; 7 nucleotides match TRBD2. The germline gives CDR1 WSHSY, CDR2 SAAADI. This CDR3 contains 14 residues. The chain's CDR3 is CASNEAGDPYEQYF. The CDR3, as DNA: TGCGCCAGCAATGAGGCGGGGGACCCCTACGAGCAGTACTTC.

The rearrangement links TRBV4-1 to TRBJ2-1, with 14 bases that match TRBD2. The germline CDR1 and CDR2 sequences are MGHRA and YSYEKL. The CDR3 spans 15 residues. The ends lost 4 bases at V and 9 bases at J; junction bases unmatched: 5. The CDR3 protein is CASSRGLAGVSEQFF. The CDR3 DNA sequence: TGCGCCAGCAGCCGGGGACTAGCGGGAGTAAGTGAGCAGTTCTTC.

The V call is TRBV24-1, the J call TRBJ1-2, with D perhaps matching TRBD1 (6 bases). Germline V CDR1 and CDR2: KGHDR, SFDVKD. This CDR3 comprises 13 residues. Trimming took off 8 bases at V and 7 bases at J, with 16 bases between the two ends. The chain's CDR3 is CATKDSAVGGYTF. DNA for the CDR3: TGTGCCACCAAGGACAGCGCCGTCGGTGGCTACACCTTC.

The chain has TRBV7-8 and TRBJ2-7; D unresolved. The CDR3 runs to 15 residues. The V gene's germline CDR1 is SGHVS and CDR2 FQNEAQ. The V end lost 0 bases, the J end lost 3 bases, and 12 bases lay between the germline ends. This chain's CDR3 is CASSLAANMNYEQYF. CDR3 nucleotide sequence: TGTGCCAGCAGCTTAGCCGCTAATATGAACTACGAGCAGTACTTC.

The chain combines TRBV28 with TRBJ2-2; 7 nucleotides match TRBD1. The V gene's germline CDR1 is MDHEN and CDR2 SYDVKM. The V segment lost 8 bases and the J segment 6 bases; nucleotides outside the gene matches: 3. CDR3 length: 12 amino acids. The DNA of the CDR3 is TGTGCCAGCGGAACAGGGGCCGGGGAGCTGTTTTTT. This translates into CASGTGAGELFF.

The V and J genes are TRBV7-9 and TRBJ2-7; D may be TRBD2 (5 bases). The CDR3 loop spans 15 amino acids. The germline gives CDR1 SEHNR, CDR2 FQNEAQ (reference sequence). V lost 6 bases to trimming and J lost 4 bases, with 19 bases between them. The CDR3 is CASSLNRDFGYEQYF. The CDR3 nucleotides read TGTGCCAGCAGTCTCAACCGGGATTTCGGGTACGAGCAGTACTTC.

The chain is built from TRBV6-5 and TRBJ2-7; TRBD1 matches at 9 bases. CDR1 is MNHEY, CDR2 SVGAGI, per germline. The J segment lost 6 bases and the V segment lost 0 bases, leaving 6 bases of the junction unmatched. The CDR3 loop spans 15 amino acids. CDR3: CASSYSRTGGSEQYF. In nucleotides, the CDR3 is TGTGCCAGCAGTTACTCAAGAACAGGGGGCTCCGAGCAGTACTTC.

The CDR3 loop is CASRALGQGNTEAFF. DNA of the CDR3: TGTGCCAGCAGGGCGCTCGGACAGGGAAACACTGAAGCTTTCTTT. This sequence joins TRBV2 and TRBJ1-1, with 8 bases matching TRBD1. Unmatched junction bases numbered 8, after V lost 6 bases and J lost 2 bases. This CDR3 is built from 15 residues. In germline, CDR1 is SNHLY, CDR2 FYNNEI.

A remark on this clone: This same CDR3 is encoded by further DNA sequences in the sample. CDR3 in amino acids: CASSLGAGEETQYF. The DNA for the CDR3 is TGTGCCAGCAGCTTAGGGGCGGGTGAGGAGACCCAGTACTTC. The V gene is TRBV7-2, the J gene TRBJ2-5; maybe TRBD2 (5 bases). The germline V gene encodes CDR1 SGHTA and CDR2 FQGNSA. V lost 1 base, J lost 5 bases, and 11 bases lay in between. The CDR3 has 14 residues.